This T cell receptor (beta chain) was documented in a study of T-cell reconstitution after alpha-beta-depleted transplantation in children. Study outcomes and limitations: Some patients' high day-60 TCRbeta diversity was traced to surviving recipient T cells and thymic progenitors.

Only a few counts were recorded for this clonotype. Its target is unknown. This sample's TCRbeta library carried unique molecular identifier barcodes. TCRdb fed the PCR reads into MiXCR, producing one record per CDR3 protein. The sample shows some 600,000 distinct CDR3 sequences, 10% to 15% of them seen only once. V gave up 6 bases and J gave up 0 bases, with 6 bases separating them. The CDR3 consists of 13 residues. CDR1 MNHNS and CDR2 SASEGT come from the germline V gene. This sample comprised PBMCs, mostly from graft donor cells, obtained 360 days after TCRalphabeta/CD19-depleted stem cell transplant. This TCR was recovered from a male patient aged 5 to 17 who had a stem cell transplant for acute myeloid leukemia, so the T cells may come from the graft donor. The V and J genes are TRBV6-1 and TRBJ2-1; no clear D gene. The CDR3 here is CASRLPSYNEQFF. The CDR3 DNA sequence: TGTGCCAGCAGGTTGCCCTCCTACAATGAGCAGTTCTTC.